These 27 T cell receptor beta chains were sequenced from one sample in a study of OX40 agonist ivuxolimab in advanced cancers. The assay was immunoSEQ multiplex PCR, and TCRdb's table has in-frame clones only and misses some. The sample holds fewer than 20,000 clones; about 88% are singletons and the top ten take approximately 24%. This sample comprised CD4+ or CD8+ T cells sorted from blood, obtained in a trial of the OX40 agonist ivuxolimab. Source of these receptors: an adult with an advanced solid tumor such as melanoma, head and neck, liver or kidney cancer.

The chain has TRBV7-2 and TRBJ2-2; 11 nucleotides line up with TRBD2. The germline CDR1 and CDR2 sequences are SGHTA and FQGNSA. CDR3 size: 16 residues. V trimming: 8 bases; J trimming: 2 bases; junction bases outside the gene matches: 7. The CDR3 protein is CASLHLAGGNTGELFF. CDR3 in DNA: TGTGCCAGCCTCCATCTAGCGGGGGGCAACACCGGGGAGCTGTTTTTT.

This clone was detected only once. The chain joins TRBV6-1 to TRBJ1-5; D remains unclear. V lost 3 bases and J 1 base, leaving 10 bases between the germline ends. Germline V CDR1 and CDR2: MNHNS, SASEGT. CDR3 length: 15 amino acids. CDR3 coding DNA: TGTGCCAGCAGTGAGTGGGCCAGGAGCAATCAGCCCCAGCATTTT. Translating gives CASSEWARSNQPQHF.

Only one count was recorded for this clone. The CDR3 is CASSLAVSGAHTGELFF. As DNA, the CDR3 is TGTGCCAGCAGCTTGGCAGTTAGCGGGGCGCACACCGGGGAGCTGTTTTTT. This chain uses TRBV5-5 with TRBJ2-2, with 8 positions matching TRBD2. Unmatched junction bases numbered 7, after V lost 0 bases and J lost 3 bases. The CDR3 has 17 residues. CDR1 and CDR2 from the germline V gene are SGHKS and YYEKEE (reference sequence).

The chain recombines TRBV29-1 with TRBJ2-7, with 9 bases identical to TRBD1. Germline-derived CDR1 and CDR2 are SQVTM and ANQGSEA. Germline trimming cut 7 bases from V and 3 bases from J; bases unmatched to any gene: 7. The CDR3 runs 13 residues. CDR3 region: CSGKDRGNYEQYF. DNA of the CDR3: TGCAGCGGGAAGGACAGGGGCAACTACGAGCAGTACTTC.

The V and J genes are TRBV29-1 and TRBJ2-1; possibly TRBD2 for D (6 bases). V was trimmed by 2 bases and J by 0 bases, leaving 14 bases between them. Germline loops: CDR1 SQVTM, CDR2 ANQGSEA. CDR3 length: 16 residues. This CDR3 is CSVENRQGLSYNEQFF. CDR3 DNA sequence: TGCAGCGTTGAAAACAGGCAGGGACTCTCCTACAATGAGCAGTTCTTC.

This clone was picked up a small number of times. The J gene is TRBJ2-1, the V gene TRBV7-6, with 11 bases aligning to TRBD2. CDR1 is SGHVS, CDR2 FNYEAQ, per germline. The CDR3 covers 16 residues. V was clipped by 6 bases and J by 4 bases; unmatched bases: 8. The CDR3 sequence is CASSPPGLAEYNEQFF. The CDR3, as DNA: TGTGCCAGCAGTCCCCCGGGACTAGCGGAATACAATGAGCAGTTCTTC.

The J gene is TRBJ1-2, the V gene TRBV9, with D possibly matching TRBD1 (5 bases). CDR1 is SGDLS and CDR2 is YYNGEE in the germline V gene. The CDR3 runs 11 residues. V was clipped by 7 bases and J by 6 bases, with 10 bases between them. The CDR3 sequence: CASYGGNGYTF. Written as DNA, the CDR3 is TGTGCCAGCTATGGGGGTAATGGCTACACCTTC.

The chain couples TRBV19 to TRBJ1-2; no definite D call. The CDR3 totals 17 residues. V was cut by 2 bases and J by 6 bases, with 22 bases left in between. From germline, CDR1 is LNHDA and CDR2 SQIVND (reference sequence). CDR3 in DNA: TGTGCCAGTAGTATAATAGAGGCATCGCGGTGGAGTAATGGCTACACCTTC. Residues: CASSIIEASRWSNGYTF.

The chain has TRBV4-1 and TRBJ2-7; TRBD1 matches at 11 bases. Per germline, CDR1 MGHRA and CDR2 YSYEKL. CDR3 length equals 15 residues. Trimming cost V 3 bases and J 3 bases; bases outside gene matches: 4. The CDR3 spells CASSHPGQGDYEQYF. The DNA for the CDR3 is TGCGCCAGCAGCCACCCGGGACAGGGGGACTACGAGCAGTACTTC.

The chain employs TRBV4-1 and TRBJ1-1; 10 nucleotides agree with TRBD1. Trimming at V came to 5 bases and at J to 11 bases, leaving 11 bases not matched to a gene. The CDR3 has 14 amino acids. Germline V CDR1 and CDR2: MGHRA, YSYEKL. Here the CDR3 DNA reads TGCGCCAGCAGCTTTCCCGGGACAGGGGTTGGGGCTTTCTTT. Its translation is CASSFPGTGVGAFF.

This clone was seen once. At one end the junction does not follow the germline gene, possibly because of a read error. Other DNA variants within this sample encode the same CDR3. The J gene is TRBJ1-1, the V gene TRBV5-6, with D possibly matching TRBD1 (6 bases). This CDR3 contains 14 residues. CDR1 and CDR2 from the germline V gene are SGHDT and YYEEEE. The CDR3 DNA reads TGTGCCAGCAGCTTGGGGTTGGGGGCCCATGAAGCCTTCTTT. Translating it yields CASSLGLGAHEAFF.

V gene TRBV27 combines with J gene TRBJ2-5; D gene unclear. Between the trimmed V and J ends, which lost 3 bases and 1 base, there was a span of 15 bases. Germline CDR1 and CDR2: MNHEY and SMNVEV (reference sequence). The CDR3 is 16 amino acids. CDR3 sequence reads: CASSFPEGYSQETQYF. Written as DNA, the CDR3 is TGTGCCAGCAGTTTTCCGGAAGGCTATTCCCAAGAGACCCAGTACTTC.

The chain couples TRBV4-1 to TRBJ2-1; 11 bases are shared with TRBD2. CDR1 and CDR2 from the germline V gene are MGHRA and YSYEKL. The length of the CDR3 is 16 residues. Germline trimming cut 3 bases from V and 5 bases from J; bases unmatched to any gene: 6. The CDR3 DNA reads as TGCGCCAGCAGCCAGGTTACTAGCGGGGGAAACAATGAGCAGTTCTTC. Translating it yields CASSQVTSGGNNEQFF.

Details on this clone: Here the CDR3 omits its conserved ending phenylalanine or tryptophan, so a read error is the likely source. The limits of the CDR3 on the DNA are not certain, so only TCRdb's listed CDR3 is given. V usage is TRBV29-1 and J usage is TRBJ1-2. Germline loops: CDR1 SQVTM, CDR2 ANQGSEA. The CDR3 is 9 amino acids in total, end residues counted. The CDR3 here is CSVDSEGPR.

The V call is TRBV2, the J call TRBJ1-6; TRBD1 is a possible D gene (5 bases). Trimming stripped 7 bases from V and 8 bases from J, with 18 bases between. There are 15 residues in the CDR3. CDR1 SNHLY and CDR2 FYNNEI come from the germline V gene. CDR3 sequence (DNA): TGTGCCAGCACCCTTCCTCAGGGCGGAGATTCACCCCTCCACTTT. Translated: CASTLPQGGDSPLHF.

The genes are TRBV7-9 and TRBJ1-4; D gene ambiguous. The germline V gene has CDR1 SEHNR and CDR2 FQNEAQ (reference sequence). The CDR3 covers 15 residues. Trimming pared 7 bases from V and 2 bases from J, leaving 14 bases between. CDR3 sequence: CASTNTLETNEKLFF. The CDR3 bases are TGTGCCAGCACCAACACCCTCGAGACTAATGAAAAACTGTTTTTT.

The rearrangement uses TRBV25-1 and TRBJ1-1; D remains ambiguous. The CDR3 has 12 residues. CDR1 and CDR2 from the germline V gene are MGHDK and SYGVNS. Deletions cut 1 base from V and 1 base from J, with 1 base between. CDR3 residues: CASSESNTEAFF. The CDR3 nucleotides read TGTGCCAGCAGTGAATCGAACACTGAAGCTTTCTTT.

This clone was counted a single time. The V and J genes are TRBV9 and TRBJ2-2, with D possibly being TRBD1 (5 bases). Germline CDR1 reads SGDLS; CDR2 reads YYNGEE. V lost 0 bases and J 1 base, leaving 7 bases between the germline ends. CDR3 length equals 15 residues. CDR3 coding DNA: TGTGCCAGCAGCGTAGGACAGCTGAACACCGGGGAGCTGTTTTTT. Translated: CASSVGQLNTGELFF.

The gene calls are TRBV7-9 and TRBJ2-3, with D perhaps matching TRBD1 or TRBD2 (5 bases each). Germline V lookup: CDR1 SEHNR, CDR2 FQNEAQ (reference sequence). The germline V and J ends were trimmed by 8 bases and 2 bases, with 23 bases remaining between them. CDR3 size: 17 residues. CDR3 DNA: TGTGCCAGCCGGGGCCCTCAGTTCATAACACCCACAGATACGCAGTATTTT. Translation: CASRGPQFITPTDTQYF.

This clone was recorded once. The chain carries TRBV2 and TRBJ2-7, with D uncertain. V was cut by 10 bases and J by 3 bases, with 16 bases left in between. The CDR3 has 13 amino acids. The germline gives CDR1 SNHLY, CDR2 FYNNEI. The CDR3 region is CATQAAGRYEQYF. In DNA, the CDR3 is TGTGCCACCCAGGCGGCAGGCCGCTACGAGCAGTACTTC.

The chain is built from TRBV4-1 and TRBJ2-2; the D gene is possibly TRBD1 (6 bases). Germline V lookup: CDR1 MGHRA, CDR2 YSYEKL. Trimming removed 2 bases from V and 7 bases from J, with 14 bases in between. The CDR3 spans 15 residues. DNA of the CDR3: TGCGCCAGCAGCCAACACGAACAGGGTATCGGGGAGCTGTTTTTT. It specifies CASSQHEQGIGELFF.

The rearrangement links TRBV11-2 to TRBJ1-2; a possible D gene is TRBD1 (6 bases). Germline V gene data show CDR1 as SGHAT and CDR2 as FQNNGV. The CDR3 extends over 14 amino acids. With 1 base removed from V and 3 bases from J, the gap between germline ends came to 9 bases. The DNA for the CDR3 is TGTGCCAGCAGCTTAGGGGCAGGGGACTATGGCTACACCTTC. This codes for CASSLGAGDYGYTF.

The chain has TRBV4-2 and TRBJ2-3; D unresolved. The length of the CDR3 is 16 residues. CDR1 LGHNA and CDR2 YNFKEQ come from the germline V gene. V lost 0 bases to trimming and J lost 0 bases, with 10 bases between them. The CDR3: CASSQDFWLSTDTQYF. CDR3 DNA: TGTGCCAGCAGCCAAGATTTCTGGCTTAGCACAGATACGCAGTATTTT.

The chain recombines TRBV27 with TRBJ1-3; weak D call: TRBD1 (5 bases). CDR1 MNHEY and CDR2 SMNVEV come from the germline V gene (reference sequence). Trimming left V 0 bases short and J 4 bases short, with 10 bases between. CDR3 size: 15 residues. The CDR3 DNA reads as TGTGCCAGCAGTTTATCTGGACACCCAGGAAACACCATATATTTT. Translated: CASSLSGHPGNTIYF.

The chain employs TRBV6-5 and TRBJ2-5; D is tentatively TRBD1 or TRBD2 (6 bases each). V lost 0 bases and J 4 bases, leaving 12 bases between the germline ends. CDR3 length: 15 residues. Germline assignment: CDR1 MNHEY and CDR2 SVGAGI. The chain's CDR3 is CASSYSRGLAETQYF. The CDR3 nucleotides are TGTGCCAGCAGTTACTCTCGGGGGCTGGCAGAGACCCAGTACTTC.

The J gene is TRBJ2-2, the V gene TRBV13; 8 bases agree with TRBD1. After removal of 3 bases from V and 4 bases from J, the junction contained 1 base not matched to a gene. The CDR3 totals 14 residues. The germline gives CDR1 PRHDT, CDR2 FYEKMQ (reference sequence). The CDR3 is CASSFGQGTGELFF. The CDR3 DNA sequence: TGTGCCAGCAGCTTCGGACAGGGCACCGGGGAGCTGTTTTTT.

The V and J genes are TRBV4-1 and TRBJ2-1; D is possibly TRBD1 (6 bases). Between the trimmed V and J ends, which lost 4 bases and 3 bases, there was a span of 19 bases. The germline CDR1 and CDR2 sequences are MGHRA and YSYEKL. This CDR3 is built from 17 residues. CDR3 coding DNA: TGCGCCAGCAGCCGCCTTACACAGGGCGACAACTACAATGAGCAGTTCTTC. Its translation: CASSRLTQGDNYNEQFF.